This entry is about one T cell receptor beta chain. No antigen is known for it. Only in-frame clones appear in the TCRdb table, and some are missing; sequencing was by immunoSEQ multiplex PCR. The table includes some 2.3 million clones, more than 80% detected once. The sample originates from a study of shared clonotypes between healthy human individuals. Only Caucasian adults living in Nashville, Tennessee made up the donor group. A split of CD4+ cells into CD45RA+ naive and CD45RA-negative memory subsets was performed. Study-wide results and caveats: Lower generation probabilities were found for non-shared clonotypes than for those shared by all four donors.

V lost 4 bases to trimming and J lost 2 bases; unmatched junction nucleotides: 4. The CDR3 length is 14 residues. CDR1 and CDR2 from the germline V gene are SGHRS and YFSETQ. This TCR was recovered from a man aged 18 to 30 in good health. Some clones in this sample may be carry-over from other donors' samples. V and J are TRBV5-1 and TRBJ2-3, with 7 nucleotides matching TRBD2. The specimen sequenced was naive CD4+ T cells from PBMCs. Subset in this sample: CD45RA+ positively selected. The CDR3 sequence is CASSQRDPTDTQYF. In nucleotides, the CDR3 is TGCGCCAGCAGCCAGCGGGACCCCACAGATACGCAGTATTTT.